One and the same sample provided the 8 T cell receptor beta chains below, sequenced in a study of cytomegalovirus exposure and HLA in healthy donors. Both 60 Vbeta primers and 13 Jbeta primers went into the PCR. TCRdb's table, derived via immunoSEQ multiplex PCR, lists solely in-frame clones and lacks some. Here the sample table reports 35,000 to 50,000 clones. Input material: PBMCs. Receptors originate from a male donor in good health and CMV-seronegative.

V and J are TRBV2 and TRBJ2-7, with TRBD2 matching over 10 bases. Germline CDR1 is SNHLY and CDR2 is FYNNEI. The CDR3 is 13 amino acids. V was pared by 5 bases and J by 6 bases, with 4 bases of the junction left unmatched. This CDR3 is CASSLAGAFEQYF. In DNA form, the CDR3 reads TGTGCCAGCAGTCTAGCGGGGGCCTTCGAGCAGTACTTC.

This sequence joins TRBV6-5 and TRBJ1-3, with no clear D. Deletions cut 6 bases from V and 4 bases from J, with 10 bases between. Germline V gives CDR1 MNHEY, CDR2 SVGAGI. CDR3 length equals 13 residues. The CDR3: CASSQPGGNTIYF. Written as DNA, the CDR3 is TGTGCCAGCAGCCAGCCCGGGGGAAACACCATATATTTT.

This chain joins TRBV6-1 and TRBJ2-2, with a possible D match to TRBD2 (6 bases). The CDR3 consists of 15 residues. Deletions cut 3 bases from V and 6 bases from J, with 14 bases between. Looked up from germline, CDR1 is MNHNS and CDR2 is SASEGT. The CDR3 here is CASSEFGRSPGELFF. Written as DNA, the CDR3 is TGTGCCAGCAGTGAGTTTGGGAGGAGTCCCGGGGAGCTGTTTTTT.

The rearrangement links TRBV6-6 to TRBJ2-7, with D possibly TRBD1 on 6 matching bases. Trimming removed 5 bases at V and 3 bases at J, with 17 bases between. CDR3 size: 15 residues. Germline V gene lookup returns CDR1 MNHNY and CDR2 SVGAGI (reference sequence). CDR3 residues: CASSPRGPPYYEQYF. The CDR3 DNA reads as TGTGCCAGCAGTCCCAGGGGCCCACCATACTACGAGCAGTACTTC.

The rearrangement links TRBV27 to TRBJ2-7; no clear D. Germline V gives CDR1 MNHEY, CDR2 SMNVEV (reference sequence). This CDR3 is 12 amino acids long. Trimming removed 5 bases at V and 9 bases at J, with 14 bases between. CDR3 sequence reads: CASSPFRGWQYF. The CDR3 region has the DNA TGTGCCAGCAGTCCGTTCAGAGGCTGGCAGTACTTC.

The chain has TRBV7-2 and TRBJ1-1; no reliable D call. Germline V gene lookup returns CDR1 SGHTA and CDR2 FQGNSA. The CDR3 consists of 14 residues. The V end was cut by 5 bases, the J end by 5 bases, with 15 bases between. CDR3 amino acids: CASSPQLVGTEAFF. The CDR3, as DNA: TGTGCCAGCAGCCCCCAACTAGTGGGAACTGAAGCTTTCTTT.

The chain combines TRBV2 with TRBJ1-1, with D perhaps matching TRBD1 (5 bases). The CDR3 contains 14 residues. Germline assignment: CDR1 SNHLY and CDR2 FYNNEI. Trimming took off 3 bases at V and 2 bases at J, with 10 bases between the two ends. The CDR3 DNA reads as TGTGCCAGCAGTGATTGGGGCAGTAACACTGAAGCTTTCTTT. It specifies CASSDWGSNTEAFF.

This chain uses TRBV9 with TRBJ1-5; 8 bases are a match to TRBD1. Germline V gene data show CDR1 as SGDLS and CDR2 as YYNGEE. This CDR3 has 15 amino acids. Unmatched junction bases numbered 8, after V lost 3 bases and J lost 6 bases. The CDR3 coding sequence is TGTGCCAGCAGCGCAGGGGGACAGGTCGGTCAGCCCCAGCATTTT. Amino acids: CASSAGGQVGQPQHF.